These T cell receptor beta chains were read from a single sample in a study of T cell repertoires in cytomegalovirus infection. Their recognized antigens are unknown. TCRdb re-derived calls from the reads in MiXCR, one entry per CDR3 protein. Among 65,000 to 85,000 distinct CDR3 sequences, about 26% were seen once, and the ten largest hold 50% to 65%. The source was CD8+ T cells from cultured PBMCs, collected from culture after CMV antigen stimulation. The source is a human donor in good health (CMV status not recorded). Some clones in this sample may be carry-over from other donors' samples. The CDR3 runs from the conserved cysteine through the conserved F or W. D genes are given only for firm matches. Not all rows give a size; the values are once, few, many and, for expanded clones, a class.

j_gene: TRBJ2-7
v_gene: TRBV20-1
abundance: NA
d_gene: TRBD1
CDR3nt: TGCAGTGCTAGGCCTACGGACAGGGGATTGAGGGAGCAGTACTTC
CDR3aa: CSARPTDRGLREQYF

j_gene: TRBJ1-1
v_gene: TRBV19
abundance: NA
d_gene: NA
CDR3nt: TGTGCCAGTAAAGCGGGGGGCACTGAAGCTTTCTTT
CDR3aa: CASKAGGTEAFF

j_gene: TRBJ2-7
v_gene: TRBV27
abundance: NA
d_gene: TRBD1
CDR3nt: TGTGCCAGCAGTTTAGCGGGACAGGGAAACTACGAGCAGTACTTC
CDR3aa: CASSLAGQGNYEQYF

j_gene: TRBJ2-2
v_gene: TRBV4-3
abundance: NA
d_gene: NA
CDR3nt: TGCGCCAGCAGCTCCTACAGCACCGGGGAGCTGTTTTTT
CDR3aa: CASSSYSTGELFF

j_gene: TRBJ1-6
v_gene: TRBV27
abundance: few
d_gene: NA
CDR3nt: TGTGCCAGCACAGGGGCCCGGAATTCACCCCTCCACTTT
CDR3aa: CASTGARNSPLHF

j_gene: TRBJ2-3
v_gene: TRBV4-3
abundance: NA
d_gene: NA
CDR3nt: TGCGCCAGCAGCCAAGAGGCGGAAACGCAGTATTTT
CDR3aa: CASSQEAETQYF

j_gene: TRBJ1-6
v_gene: TRBV15
abundance: few
d_gene: TRBD1
CDR3nt: TGTGCCACCAGCAGGGACAGGGCCTATAATTCACCCCTCCACTTT
CDR3aa: CATSRDRAYNSPLHF

j_gene: TRBJ2-2
v_gene: TRBV7-3
abundance: NA
d_gene: NA
CDR3nt: TGTGCCAGCGGCCAATTGGGAAACACCGGGGAGCTGTTTTTT
CDR3aa: CASGQLGNTGELFF

j_gene: TRBJ2-5
v_gene: TRBV7-2
abundance: many
d_gene: NA
CDR3nt: TGTGCCAGCAGCTCTTCACAGGGTCAGACCCAGTACTTC
CDR3aa: CASSSSQGQTQYF

j_gene: TRBJ2-4
v_gene: TRBV23-1
abundance: NA
d_gene: NA
CDR3nt: TGCGCCAGCACCGCGACGGTCTCCAAAAACATTCAGTACTTC
CDR3aa: CASTATVSKNIQYF

j_gene: TRBJ2-7
v_gene: TRBV6-2/TRBV6-3
abundance: NA
d_gene: NA
CDR3nt: TGTGCCAGCAGTTATACCACCTACGAGCAGTACTTC
CDR3aa: CASSYTTYEQYF

j_gene: TRBJ1-4
v_gene: TRBV12-3/TRBV12-4
abundance: many
d_gene: NA
CDR3nt: TGTGCCAGCAGTCCCCAACACCCTGCCCTGGGAACTAATGAAAAACTGTTTTTT
CDR3aa: CASSPQHPALGTNEKLFF

j_gene: TRBJ2-2
v_gene: TRBV12-3/TRBV12-4
abundance: NA
d_gene: NA
CDR3nt: TGTGCCAGCAGTTCCCCTGGGGTAGGGACCGGGGAGCTGTTTTTT
CDR3aa: CASSSPGVGTGELFF

j_gene: TRBJ1-2
v_gene: TRBV19
abundance: many
d_gene: NA
CDR3nt: TGTGCCAGTAGGCCGAATTCCGGGACAACTAACTATGGCTACACCTTC
CDR3aa: CASRPNSGTTNYGYTF

j_gene: TRBJ2-7
v_gene: TRBV12-3/TRBV12-4
abundance: NA
d_gene: TRBD1
CDR3nt: TGTGCCAGCAGTCGACTGGGACAGGGCTACGAGCAGTACTTC
CDR3aa: CASSRLGQGYEQYF

j_gene: TRBJ2-1
v_gene: TRBV24-1
abundance: NA
d_gene: NA
CDR3nt: TGTGCCACCAGTGATTTGCGGAGCGCCTACAATGAGCAGTTCTTC
CDR3aa: CATSDLRSAYNEQFF

j_gene: TRBJ2-1
v_gene: TRBV12-3/TRBV12-4
abundance: once
d_gene: TRBD2
CDR3nt: TGTGCCAGCAGTTTAATCGTGAGCGGGGGGGCCAATGAGCAGTTCTTC
CDR3aa: CASSLIVSGGANEQFF

j_gene: TRBJ1-4
v_gene: TRBV10-3
abundance: NA
d_gene: TRBD1
CDR3nt: TGTGCCATCAGTGCCGGGACAGGGGGAACTAATGAAAAACTGTTTTTT
CDR3aa: CAISAGTGGTNEKLFF

j_gene: TRBJ2-3
v_gene: TRBV4-3
abundance: NA
d_gene: TRBD1
CDR3nt: TGCGCCAGCAGCCAAGATGTGGACAGGGGAGGGGGCACAGATACGCAGTATTTT
CDR3aa: CASSQDVDRGGGTDTQYF

j_gene: TRBJ2-1
v_gene: TRBV24-1
abundance: NA
d_gene: NA
CDR3nt: TGTGCCACCAGTGATTTTGGGACAAAAAACAATGAGCAGTTCTTC
CDR3aa: CATSDFGTKNNEQFF